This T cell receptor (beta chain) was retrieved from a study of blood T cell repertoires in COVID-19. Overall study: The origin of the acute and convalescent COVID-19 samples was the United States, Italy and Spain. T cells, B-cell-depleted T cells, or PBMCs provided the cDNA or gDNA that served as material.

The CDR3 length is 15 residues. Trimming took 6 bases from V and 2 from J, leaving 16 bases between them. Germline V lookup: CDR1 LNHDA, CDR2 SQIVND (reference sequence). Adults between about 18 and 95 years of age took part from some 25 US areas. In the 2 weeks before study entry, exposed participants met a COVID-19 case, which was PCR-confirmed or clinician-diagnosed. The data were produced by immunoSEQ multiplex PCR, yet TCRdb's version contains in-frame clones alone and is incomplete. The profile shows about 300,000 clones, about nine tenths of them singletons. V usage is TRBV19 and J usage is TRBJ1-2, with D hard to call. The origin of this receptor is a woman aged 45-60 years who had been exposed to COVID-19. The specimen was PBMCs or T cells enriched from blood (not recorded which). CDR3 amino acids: CASSPRGILNYGYTF. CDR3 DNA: TGTGCCAGTAGCCCGCGAGGGATATTAAACTATGGCTACACCTTC.